A single sample gave rise to the 27 T cell receptor beta chains below, sequenced in a study of a mutant IDH1 vaccine in newly diagnosed glioma. Their antigen targets remain unknown. The sample's time point: week 23, last vaccination. Doses comprised 300 ug of mutant IDH1 20-mer peptide each, plus topical imiquimod. Profiling relied on immunoSEQ multiplex PCR, and the TCRdb table lists in-frame clones only, not all of them. In the table there are approximately 81,000 clones, around 85% of which are singletons. The sequences come from PBMCs, collected from a glioma patient whose treatment included an IDH1 peptide vaccine. The receptor source for this set is a man aged 30-40 years with glioma. Some clones in this sample may be carry-over from other donors' samples.

The rearrangement joins TRBV15 to TRBJ1-2, with TRBD1 matching 7 bases. The CDR3 has 15 residues. Per the germline V gene, CDR1 is LNHNV and CDR2 is YYDKDF (reference sequence). The ends lost 1 base at V and 6 bases at J; junction bases unmatched: 8. The CDR3 loop is CATSRGSGQINGYTF. CDR3 nucleotide sequence: TGTGCCACCAGCAGAGGATCGGGACAGATAAATGGCTACACCTTC.

The chain carries TRBV9 and TRBJ2-7, with D possibly being TRBD1 (6 bases). The germline V gene has CDR1 SGDLS and CDR2 YYNGEE. The CDR3 is made up of 15 amino acids. V was shortened by 4 bases and J by 7 bases, with 21 bases between the two germline ends. The CDR3 DNA sequence: TGTGCCAGCAGCCATGGGATGACAGGCCACTTGGAGCAGTACTTC. Translation gives CASSHGMTGHLEQYF.

The J gene is TRBJ2-2, the V gene TRBV28, with D perhaps TRBD2 (6 bases). The V gene lost 7 bases and the J gene lost 3 bases, with 24 bases spanning the gap. Germline V CDR1 and CDR2: MDHEN, SYDVKM. This CDR3 is built from 18 residues. CDR3 nucleotides: TGTGCCAGCACCCCCGGGGGACCGAACTTAAGAGACACCGGGGAGCTGTTTTTT. Protein: CASTPGGPNLRDTGELFF.

Worth noting for this clone: One junction end does not reproduce the germline sequence, and a read error may be involved. The chain is built from TRBV30 and TRBJ1-4; D gene unclear. CDR1 GTSNPN and CDR2 SVGIG come from the germline V gene (reference sequence). This CDR3 comprises 12 residues. CDR3 nucleotide sequence: TGTGCCCGGAGTGTGGGAAGTGAAAAACTGTTTTTT. This sequence encodes CARSVGSEKLFF.

This chain joins TRBV5-8 and TRBJ1-2, with no clear D. V was pared by 2 bases and J by 2 bases, with 10 bases between. The CDR3 length is 14 residues. Germline loops: CDR1 SGHTS, CDR2 YDEGEE. CDR3 bases: TGTGCCAGCAGCTTTTGGCAGGAGAACTATGGCTACACCTTC. It translates to CASSFWQENYGYTF. The full variable domain, in which reference TRBV5-8 and TRBJ1-2 provide the parts outside the CDR3, is EAGVTQSPTHLIKTRGQQATLRCSPISGHTSVYWYQQALGLGLQFLLWYDEGEERNRGNFPPRFSGRQFPNYSSELNVNALELEDSALYLCASSFWQENYGYTFGSGTRLTVV.

This clone was seen more than once but under ten times. The gene calls are TRBV2 and TRBJ1-2; possible D gene TRBD1, 5 bases. Between the trimmed V and J ends, which lost 10 bases and 3 bases, there was a span of 12 bases. Germline lookup yields CDR1 SNHLY and CDR2 FYNNEI. CDR3 length: 12 amino acids. The CDR3 nucleotides are TGTGCCACCAGGGAACGTGACTATGGCTACACCTTC. Its protein is CATRERDYGYTF.

CDR3 sequence reads: CAISDGLSYEQYF. CDR3 sequence (DNA): TGTGCCATCAGTGACGGCCTCTCCTACGAGCAGTACTTC. V usage is TRBV10-3 and J usage is TRBJ2-7, with D unresolved. CDR3 length: 13 residues. V gave up 3 bases and J gave up 0 bases, with 6 bases separating them. CDR1 and CDR2 from the germline V gene are ENHRY and SYGVKD.

The CDR3 protein is CASSLAGTGDQETQYF. DNA for the CDR3: TGCGCCAGCAGCTTGGCCGGGACAGGGGACCAAGAGACCCAGTACTTC. The chain combines TRBV5-1 with TRBJ2-5; 10 bases line up with TRBD1. J was trimmed by 0 bases and V by 0 bases; bases with no gene match: 2. Germline V gives CDR1 SGHRS, CDR2 YFSETQ. CDR3 length: 16 residues.

The J gene is TRBJ2-7, the V gene TRBV28, with D perhaps matching TRBD2 (5 bases). The CDR3 has 11 residues. Germline-derived CDR1 and CDR2 are MDHEN and SYDVKM. Trimming took 4 bases from V and 8 from J, leaving 9 bases between them. CDR3 nucleotides: TGTGCCAGCAGTTCTAGCATCAAGCAGTACTTC. Protein sequence: CASSSSIKQYF. The full variable domain, with the rest looked up from reference TRBV28 and TRBJ2-7, is DVKVTQSSRYLVKRTGEKVFLECVQDMDHENMFWYRQDPGLGLRLIYFSYDVKMKEKGDIPEGYSVSREKKERFSLILESASTNQTSMYLCASSSSIKQYFGPGTRLTVT.

The chain uses TRBV4-3 and TRBJ2-6; no clear D. V was pared by 5 bases and J by 4 bases, with 18 bases between. Germline loops: CDR1 LGHNA, CDR2 YSLEER. The CDR3 covers 17 residues. The CDR3: CASSSQRWGTGANVLTF. In DNA, the CDR3 is TGCGCCAGCAGCTCCCAAAGGTGGGGTACCGGGGCCAACGTCCTGACTTTC.

This clone occurred once. The chain has TRBV9 and TRBJ2-1, with a possible D match to TRBD1 (7 bases). This CDR3 is built from 18 residues. With 3 bases removed from V and 4 bases from J, the gap between germline ends came to 23 bases. Germline CDR1 and CDR2: SGDLS and YYNGEE. CDR3 residues: CASSGQGGGGNVYNEQFF. CDR3 coding DNA: TGTGCCAGCAGCGGACAGGGCGGAGGGGGCAATGTGTACAATGAGCAGTTCTTC.

This CDR3 reads CASSPIDTVGNEKLFF. The CDR3, as DNA: TGTGCCAGCTCACCAATTGACACGGTCGGGAATGAAAAACTGTTTTTT. The rearrangement uses TRBV18 and TRBJ1-4, with D hard to call. Germline V CDR1 and CDR2: KGHSH, LQKENI. V was clipped by 2 bases and J by 5 bases, with 15 bases between them. The CDR3 spans 16 residues.

Here the CDR3 DNA reads TGTGCCAGCAGTGAACCCGGGCTGGTGGCCTTCCAAGAGACCCAGTACTTC. Its translation is CASSEPGLVAFQETQYF. The V gene is TRBV6-1, the J gene TRBJ2-5; D unclear. V lost 2 bases, J lost 1 base, and 17 bases lay in between. The CDR3 is 17 amino acids. Germline V CDR1 and CDR2: MNHNS, SASEGT.

The rearrangement links TRBV5-1 to TRBJ1-2; D may be TRBD1 (6 bases). Germline V lookup: CDR1 SGHRS, CDR2 YFSETQ. V lost 0 bases, J lost 3 bases, and 27 bases lay in between. The CDR3 is made up of 20 amino acids. Here the CDR3 DNA reads TGCGCCAGCAGCTTGGGGTACCCATCGGTAAGCGAGGACAGATACTATGGCTACACCTTC. Its protein product is CASSLGYPSVSEDRYYGYTF.

The chain joins TRBV6-6 to TRBJ2-5; unclear D gene. With 0 bases removed from V and 13 bases from J, the gap between germline ends came to 18 bases. The CDR3 loop spans 14 amino acids. Germline CDR1 reads MNHNY; CDR2 reads SVGAGI (reference sequence). The CDR3 region has the DNA TGTGCCAGCAGTTACTCGAACTGGGCCGATTTAGCGTACTTC. Translation gives CASSYSNWADLAYF.

In its sample, this clone was seen a few times. The CDR3 bases are TGTGCCAGCAGTGAAGACAGGGTCAGCTACGAGCAGTACTTC. Its translation is CASSEDRVSYEQYF. V is TRBV6-1 and J is TRBJ2-7; D perhaps matches TRBD1 (6 bases). Looked up from germline, CDR1 is MNHNS and CDR2 is SASEGT. The V end lost 1 base, the J end lost 3 bases, and 10 bases lay between the germline ends. There are 14 residues in the CDR3.

V is TRBV7-2 and J is TRBJ2-3; the match to TRBD2 covers 8 bases. CDR1 is SGHTA, CDR2 FQGNSA, per germline. The CDR3 is 15 amino acids. V lost 1 base to trimming and J lost 4 bases; unmatched junction nucleotides: 4. The CDR3 loop reads CASSLGGLEADTQYF. CDR3 in DNA: TGTGCCAGCAGCTTAGGGGGACTAGAGGCAGATACGCAGTATTTT.

CDR3 nucleotide sequence: TGTGCCAGTAGTAGAATCGGGGGCCAGCCCCAGCATTTT. This sequence encodes CASSRIGGQPQHF. V gene TRBV19 combines with J gene TRBJ1-5; TRBD1 is a possible D gene (6 bases). The ends were cut back, 4 bases at V and 7 bases at J, with 11 bases in the middle. Looked up from germline, CDR1 is LNHDA and CDR2 is SQIVND (reference sequence). There are 13 residues in the CDR3.

V and J are TRBV7-8 and TRBJ2-2; no firm D call. Germline CDR1 is SGHVS and CDR2 is FQNEAQ. Trimming cost V 3 bases and J 1 base, with 21 bases left between them. The CDR3 is 19 amino acids. In nucleotides, the CDR3 is TGTGCCAGCAGCTTTTGGGGTTACGAGCTAACCTGGAACACCGGGGAGCTGTTTTTT. Its protein is CASSFWGYELTWNTGELFF.

Regarding this clone: Other DNA sequences in the sample encode the same CDR3. The rearrangement uses TRBV19 and TRBJ2-7; 11 nucleotides match TRBD2. Germline V gene sequence: CDR1 LNHDA, CDR2 SQIVND (reference sequence). V was pared by 4 bases and J by 2 bases, with 4 bases of the junction left unmatched. This CDR3 is 15 amino acids long. DNA of the CDR3: TGTGCCAGTAGTAAAACTAGCGGGGGAACCTACGAGCAGTACTTC. It yields the protein CASSKTSGGTYEQYF.

This clone is a singleton in its sample. The V and J genes are TRBV18 and TRBJ1-2; D is unclear. Germline-derived CDR1 and CDR2 are KGHSH and LQKENI. Trimming shortened V by 2 bases and J by 2 bases, and 6 bases separated the two germline ends. This CDR3 region has 13 residues. CDR3 nucleotide sequence: TGTGCCAGCTCACCAAAGGACAACTATGGCTACACCTTC. Protein product: CASSPKDNYGYTF.

The rearrangement uses TRBV4-1 and TRBJ2-7, with no clear D. This CDR3 has 12 amino acids. Germline V gene data show CDR1 as MGHRA and CDR2 as YSYEKL. V was pared by 3 bases and J by 5 bases, with 8 bases between. DNA for the CDR3: TGCGCCAGCAGCCATCAACCACACGAGCAGTACTTC. Its protein product is CASSHQPHEQYF.

This clone was found once. This CDR3 reads CARESVYGYTF. The CDR3 DNA sequence: TGTGCTCGGGAGTCGGTCTATGGCTACACCTTC. The chain couples TRBV30 to TRBJ1-2; D remains unclear. Germline CDR1 GTSNPN, CDR2 SVGIG (reference sequence). The CDR3 totals 11 residues.

The table lists this clone with a count of one. V gene TRBV5-1 combines with J gene TRBJ2-3, with D unresolved. Germline V lookup: CDR1 SGHRS, CDR2 YFSETQ. Between the trimmed V and J ends, which lost 0 bases and 1 base, there was a span of 9 bases. This CDR3 has 15 residues. CDR3 loop: CASSLVEARTDTQYF. In DNA, the CDR3 is TGCGCCAGCAGCTTGGTTGAAGCGCGCACAGATACGCAGTATTTT. Variable domain in full (rest from reference TRBV5-1 and TRBJ2-3): KAGVTQTPRYLIKTRGQQVTLSCSPISGHRSVSWYQQTPGQGLQFLFEYFSETQRNKGNFPGRFSGRQFSNSRSEMNVSTLELGDSALYLCASSLVEARTDTQYFGPGTRLTVL.

The chain has TRBV6-1 and TRBJ2-5, with D possibly called TRBD1 or TRBD2 (5 bases each). In germline, CDR1 is MNHNS, CDR2 SASEGT. Between the trimmed V and J ends, which lost 5 bases and 5 bases, there was a span of 12 bases. CDR3 length equals 13 residues. The CDR3 coding sequence is TGTGCCAGCAGTATGGGGCGGGTGGAGACCCAGTACTTC. It yields the protein CASSMGRVETQYF.

The rearrangement links TRBV7-3 to TRBJ1-1, with 7 bases aligning to TRBD1. Germline V gene data show CDR1 as SGHTA and CDR2 as FQGTGA. The CDR3 is 13 amino acids. Unmatched junction bases numbered 8, after V lost 6 bases and J lost 7 bases. This CDR3 reads CASSLDRRREAFF. The CDR3 region has the DNA TGTGCCAGCAGTTTGGACAGGCGTCGTGAAGCTTTCTTT.

The V and J genes are TRBV5-8 and TRBJ1-1, with no clear D. Germline V gives CDR1 SGHTS, CDR2 YDEGEE. The CDR3 is 16 amino acids. Trimming took off 4 bases at V and 1 base at J, with 17 bases between the two ends. The CDR3 sequence is CASSPGTTPANTEAFF. The CDR3 DNA sequence: TGTGCCAGCAGCCCAGGAACAACCCCGGCGAACACTGAAGCTTTCTTT.